One sample yielded the 14 T cell receptor beta chains listed below, sequenced in a study of CD8 T cell repertoires and HIV-1 epitope variants. No antigens are known for them. The assay was immunoSEQ multiplex PCR, and TCRdb's table has in-frame clones only and misses some. The sample records about 1,200 clones, more than 70% being singletons. The sequenced sample consisted of cultured CD8+ T cells derived from PBMCs. These receptors were obtained from a male donor with HIV.

In DNA form, the CDR3 reads TGTGCCAGCAGCTTAGAGACCCAGTACTTC. Protein sequence: CASSLETQYF. The chain is built from TRBV7-9 and TRBJ2-5; no firm D call. Germline V gene lookup returns CDR1 SEHNR and CDR2 FQNEAQ (reference sequence). This CDR3 is 10 amino acids long. V dropped 1 base and J dropped 6 bases, with 0 bases sitting between them.

The chain combines TRBV9 with TRBJ2-7; TRBD2 matches 11 bases. CDR3 length: 17 residues. Germline lookup yields CDR1 SGDLS and CDR2 YYNGEE. J lost 5 bases, V lost 0 bases, and 10 bases had no gene match. The CDR3 nucleotides are TGTGCCAGCAGCGTAGGAGGGCTAGCGGGAGGACGGGACGAGCAGTACTTC. Its translation: CASSVGGLAGGRDEQYF.

V and J are TRBV2 and TRBJ2-2, with D unresolved. Germline V gene data show CDR1 as SNHLY and CDR2 as FYNNEI. Trimming took off 7 bases at V and 0 bases at J, with 12 bases between the two ends. CDR3 length: 15 amino acids. Written as DNA, the CDR3 is TGTGCCAGCAAGTCAACATACGCGAACACCGGGGAGCTGTTTTTT. Translating it yields CASKSTYANTGELFF.

V and J are TRBV4-2 and TRBJ2-7, with D possibly TRBD1 on 6 matching bases. Germline CDR1 and CDR2: LGHNA and YNFKEQ. Trimming removed 3 bases from V and 1 base from J, with 13 bases in between. CDR3 length: 15 residues. This CDR3 reads CASSQVGQSSYEQYF. The CDR3 DNA reads as TGTGCCAGCAGCCAGGTTGGACAGAGTTCCTACGAGCAGTACTTC.

This chain uses TRBV5-1 with TRBJ1-2; TRBD1 might be the D (5 bases). Germline CDR1 SGHRS, CDR2 YFSETQ. The CDR3 is made up of 14 amino acids. V lost 5 bases and J 7 bases, leaving 18 bases between the germline ends. The DNA for the CDR3 is TGCGCCAGCAGAACCTTTACAGGATTGGGTGGCTACACCTTC. Translated: CASRTFTGLGGYTF.

The chain uses TRBV28 and TRBJ2-5; TRBD2 aligns across 8 bases. The V and J ends lost 2 bases and 4 bases, in that order; junction bases with no gene match: 9. This CDR3 has 16 amino acids. The germline gives CDR1 MDHEN, CDR2 SYDVKM. CDR3 DNA: TGTGCCAGCAGTTTAATGGGACTAGGGGAGGGAGAGACCCAGTACTTC. Its protein is CASSLMGLGEGETQYF.

The rearrangement links TRBV6-1 to TRBJ2-7, with 8 bases that match TRBD1. The CDR3 contains 12 residues. V was clipped by 6 bases and J by 3 bases; unmatched bases: 1. Germline CDR1 and CDR2: MNHNS and SASEGT. The CDR3 nucleotides read TGTGCCAGCAGCGGGACAGGCTACGAGCAGTACTTC. Its protein is CASSGTGYEQYF.

V is TRBV7-9 and J is TRBJ2-1; D could derive from TRBD1 or TRBD2 (7 bases each). Trimming removed 2 bases at V and 7 bases at J, with 15 bases between. CDR3 length: 15 residues. CDR1 and CDR2 (germline): SEHNR, FQNEAQ (reference sequence). This chain's CDR3 is CASSLSLQGGNEQFF. The CDR3 nucleotides are TGTGCCAGCAGCTTATCTCTTCAGGGGGGGAATGAGCAGTTCTTC.

The V gene is TRBV14, the J gene TRBJ1-4; 10 positions agree with TRBD1. V was pared by 5 bases and J by 6 bases, with 6 bases of the junction left unmatched. The CDR3 length is 15 residues. Germline V CDR1 and CDR2: SGHDN, FVKESK. CDR3 residues: CASSLPGQGHEKLFF. CDR3 nucleotide sequence: TGTGCCAGCAGCTTGCCGGGACAGGGGCATGAAAAACTGTTTTTT.

The chain is built from TRBV5-1 and TRBJ2-1; TRBD1 is a possible D gene (5 bases). The V and J ends lost 2 bases and 4 bases respectively, with 22 bases between them. Germline lookup yields CDR1 SGHRS and CDR2 YFSETQ. This CDR3 has 18 amino acids. CDR3 loop: CASSLRVPGRDRYNEQFF. CDR3 nucleotides: TGCGCCAGCAGCTTAAGGGTCCCGGGCAGGGATCGTTACAATGAGCAGTTCTTC.

The genes are TRBV19 and TRBJ1-1; tentative D call: TRBD1 (5 bases). Germline-derived CDR1 and CDR2 are LNHDA and SQIVND (reference sequence). The CDR3 is 13 residues long. Trimming pared 2 bases from V and 4 bases from J, leaving 8 bases between. The CDR3 reads CASSILGGTEAFF. The CDR3 DNA reads TGTGCCAGTAGTATATTGGGGGGCACTGAAGCTTTCTTT.

The chain joins TRBV9 to TRBJ1-6; 8 bases fit TRBD1. Trimming took 0 bases from V and 0 from J; bases not matched to a gene: 2. The germline V gene encodes CDR1 SGDLS and CDR2 YYNGEE. The CDR3 totals 17 residues. CDR3 amino acids: CASSVDTGGSYNSPLHF. The CDR3 bases are TGTGCCAGCAGCGTAGACACAGGGGGCTCCTATAATTCACCCCTCCACTTT.

In the case of this clone: A junction end diverges from the germline sequence, so it may reflect a read error. The V and J genes are TRBV7-7 and TRBJ2-7; D ambiguous. Germline CDR1 SSHAT, CDR2 FNYEAQ (reference sequence). This CDR3 comprises 13 residues. In DNA form, the CDR3 reads TGTGCTAGCAGCTTTTCCGACAAGGCGGTGCAGTACTTC. This encodes CASSFSDKAVQYF.

This clone has only one observation. The genes are TRBV5-3 and TRBJ2-3, with unresolved D. TRBV5-3 is an ORF; its function is uncertain. The CDR3 has 17 residues. Trimming took 0 bases from V and 0 from J, leaving 14 bases between them. The CDR3: CARSLDQKSTSTDTQYF. CDR3 DNA: TGTGCCAGAAGCTTGGACCAGAAAAGTACTAGCACAGATACGCAGTATTTT.